These 24 T cell receptor beta chains originate from one sample sequenced in a study of blood T cell repertoires in COVID-19. Using immunoSEQ multiplex PCR, the repertoire was profiled, and TCRdb retains in-frame clones only, with some absent. The data contain about 54,000 clones, more than 70% of them singletons. Sequencing was performed on peripheral blood. These receptors were taken from a man aged 60 to 75 with active COVID-19.

The chain joins TRBV9 to TRBJ2-1, with D possibly TRBD2 on 5 matching bases. The CDR3 extends over 13 amino acids. Deletions cut 4 bases from V and 5 bases from J, with 10 bases between. Germline V CDR1 and CDR2: SGDLS, YYNGEE. The CDR3 sequence: CASSTGMNNEQFF. CDR3 nucleotides: TGTGCCAGCAGCACCGGGATGAACAATGAGCAGTTCTTC.

The chain couples TRBV7-3 to TRBJ2-3; 12 nucleotides agree with TRBD1. CDR3 length: 15 residues. Trimming cost V 5 bases and J 4 bases; bases outside gene matches: 4. CDR1 and CDR2 from the germline V gene are SGHTA and FQGTGA. The CDR3 spells CASSLRDRGPDTQYF. The DNA of the CDR3 is TGTGCCAGCAGCCTTAGGGACAGGGGGCCAGATACGCAGTATTTT.

The genes are TRBV7-3 and TRBJ2-3; possible D gene TRBD1, 5 bases. From germline, CDR1 is SGHTA and CDR2 FQGTGA. The length of the CDR3 is 13 residues. Trimming removed 8 bases at V and 2 bases at J, with 11 bases between. The CDR3 reads CASSRVVTDTQYF. In DNA, the CDR3 is TGTGCCAGCTCCAGGGTGGTCACAGATACGCAGTATTTT. The full variable domain, with the rest looked up from reference TRBV7-3 and TRBJ2-3, is GAGVSQTPSNKVTEKGKYVELRCDPISGHTALYWYRQSLGQGPEFLIYFQGTGAADDSGLPNDRFFAVRPEGSVSTLKIQRTERGDSAVYLCASSRVVTDTQYFGPGTRLTVL.

Worth noting for this clone: Germline is not matched at one junction end, which may reflect a read error. CDR3 protein: CASSLGLGTNLDTQYF. The CDR3 region has the DNA TGTGCTAGCAGCTTAGGCCTTGGGACTAACCTTGATACGCAGTATTTT. The rearrangement links TRBV7-7 to TRBJ2-3, with 7 positions matching TRBD2. CDR1 and CDR2 from the germline V gene are SSHAT and FNYEAQ (reference sequence). The CDR3 totals 16 residues.

This clone was observed once. The V call is TRBV9, the J call TRBJ2-7; no definite D call. V was pared by 2 bases and J by 2 bases, with 11 bases between. Germline CDR1 is SGDLS and CDR2 is YYNGEE. The CDR3 is made up of 14 amino acids. CDR3: CASSVSTAAYEQYF. CDR3 bases: TGTGCCAGCAGCGTTTCAACAGCTGCCTACGAGCAGTACTTC. Together with reference TRBV9 and TRBJ2-7, the CDR3 gives the full variable domain: DSGVTQTPKHLITATGQRVTLRCSPRSGDLSVYWYQQSLDQGLQFLIQYYNGEERAKGNILERFSAQQFPDLHSELNLSSLELGDSALYFCASSVSTAAYEQYFGPGTRLTVT.

This rearrangement joins TRBV9 to TRBJ1-2; 7 positions match TRBD1. Per germline, CDR1 SGDLS and CDR2 YYNGEE. CDR3 length: 14 amino acids. V lost 4 bases, J lost 4 bases, and 7 bases stayed unmatched. CDR3 nucleotides: TGTGCCAGCAGCCCAGGACAGGCATTCTATGGCTACACCTTC. Its protein is CASSPGQAFYGYTF.

The chain joins TRBV5-1 to TRBJ2-7; no firm D call. Germline loops: CDR1 SGHRS, CDR2 YFSETQ. With 1 base removed from V and 1 base from J, the gap between germline ends came to 12 bases. The CDR3 length is 15 residues. CDR3 nucleotide sequence: TGCGCCAGCAGCTTGTTAACGGCGCGGTCCTACGAGCAGTACTTC. It yields the protein CASSLLTARSYEQYF.

This chain joins TRBV30 and TRBJ2-7; 13 nucleotides align to TRBD2. The CDR3 covers 17 residues. V dropped 1 base and J dropped 4; count of bases not matched to a gene: 10. Looked up from germline, CDR1 is GTSNPN and CDR2 is SVGIG (reference sequence). The CDR3 protein is CAWSAIRTSGSSYEQYF. CDR3 sequence (DNA): TGTGCCTGGAGTGCTATTAGGACTAGCGGGAGTTCGTACGAGCAGTACTTC.

This clone has only one observation. This chain connects TRBV2 to TRBJ2-3, with D uncertain. Germline values: CDR1 SNHLY, CDR2 FYNNEI. The CDR3 totals 12 residues. V lost 6 bases and J 1 base, leaving 5 bases between the germline ends. CDR3 nucleotide sequence: TGTGCCAGCAGGGTAGGCACAGATACGCAGTATTTT. It encodes CASRVGTDTQYF.

The chain combines TRBV27 with TRBJ1-2; 9 bases map to TRBD1. Per germline, CDR1 MNHEY and CDR2 SMNVEV (reference sequence). The V segment lost 7 bases and the J segment 4 bases; nucleotides outside the gene matches: 7. This CDR3 has 14 residues. CDR3 sequence reads: CASTTGTGIYGYTF. CDR3 DNA sequence: TGTGCCAGCACCACCGGGACAGGGATCTATGGCTACACCTTC.

The V call is TRBV4-1, the J call TRBJ2-1, with D perhaps TRBD1 (5 bases). CDR1 and CDR2 (germline): MGHRA, YSYEKL. The CDR3 has 15 amino acids. The V end lost 3 bases, the J end lost 8 bases, and 17 bases lay between the germline ends. DNA for the CDR3: TGCGCCAGCAGCCAGCCCATCAGGGCAAACTATGAGCAGTTCTTC. This gives the protein CASSQPIRANYEQFF.

The chain carries TRBV7-6 and TRBJ2-3, with 13 bases fitting TRBD2. V gave up 4 bases and J gave up 0 bases; unmatched junction bases: 13. CDR3 length: 20 residues. Germline lookup yields CDR1 SGHVS and CDR2 FNYEAQ. The CDR3, as DNA: TGTGCCAGCAGCTCCCCCTTGACTAGCGGGAGGCACACTAGCACAGATACGCAGTATTTT. Protein: CASSSPLTSGRHTSTDTQYF. Using reference TRBV7-6 and TRBJ2-3 for the parts outside the CDR3, the full variable domain is GAGVSQSPRYKVTKRGQDVALRCDPISGHVSLYWYRQALGQGPEFLTYFNYEAQQDKSGLPNDRFSAERPEGSISTLTIQRTEQRDSAMYRCASSSPLTSGRHTSTDTQYFGPGTRLTVL.

J is TRBJ2-1 and V is TRBV11-2, with TRBD1 matching over 11 bases. Looked up from germline, CDR1 is SGHAT and CDR2 is FQNNGV. The CDR3 has 16 residues. The ends lost 5 bases at V and 6 bases at J; junction bases unmatched: 9. The chain's CDR3 is CASSPGGTGGFNEQFF. The CDR3 coding sequence is TGTGCCAGCAGCCCTGGGGGGACAGGGGGTTTCAATGAGCAGTTCTTC.

This chain connects TRBV12-5 to TRBJ2-7, with 7 bases aligning to TRBD2. Germline CDR1 and CDR2: LGHNT and FRNRAP. The junction had 7 bases not matched to a gene; V was cut back by 7 bases and J by 1 base. The CDR3 extends over 14 amino acids. The CDR3, as DNA: TGTGCTAGTGCCCTTAGCGGGCTTTCCTACGAGCAGTACTTC. It translates to CASALSGLSYEQYF.

The genes are TRBV5-1 and TRBJ1-3; D ambiguous. Germline CDR1 and CDR2: SGHRS and YFSETQ. Trimming left V 4 bases short and J 0 bases short, with 17 bases between. The CDR3 runs to 17 residues. CDR3 residues: CASSPILDGSSGNTIYF. As DNA, the CDR3 is TGCGCCAGCAGCCCTATACTAGACGGCAGCTCTGGAAACACCATATATTTT.

CDR3 region: CASSQGTGVVRNTEAFF. The CDR3 DNA is TGCGCCAGCAGCCAAGGGACAGGGGTTGTCAGGAACACTGAAGCTTTCTTT. The chain is built from TRBV5-1 and TRBJ1-1; 10 bases are shared with TRBD1. Germline loops: CDR1 SGHRS, CDR2 YFSETQ. The CDR3 sequence is 17 residues long. The ends lost 4 bases at V and 1 base at J; junction bases unmatched: 10.

This sequence joins TRBV7-3 and TRBJ1-1; D remains unclear. Deletions cut 2 bases from V and 1 base from J, with 11 bases between. Germline V gives CDR1 SGHTA, CDR2 FQGTGA. The CDR3 is 15 amino acids. CDR3 nucleotide sequence: TGTGCCAGCAGCTTAGAAGCGGGTGGGAACACTGAAGCTTTCTTT. This gives the protein CASSLEAGGNTEAFF.

The chain has TRBV18 and TRBJ1-5; D unresolved. Trimming left V 2 bases short and J 7 bases short, with 15 bases between. The CDR3 spans 15 residues. In germline, CDR1 is KGHSH, CDR2 LQKENI. CDR3 residues: CASSPGRVGEQPQHF. The CDR3 nucleotides are TGTGCCAGCTCACCAGGGCGGGTGGGAGAGCAGCCCCAGCATTTT.

This clone was counted a single time. The rearrangement links TRBV27 to TRBJ2-7; D is possibly TRBD1 (5 bases). The CDR3 runs to 15 residues. Germline-derived CDR1 and CDR2 are MNHEY and SMNVEV (reference sequence). V was trimmed by 0 bases and J by 3 bases, leaving 12 bases between them. CDR3 sequence reads: CASSLSRQRYYEQYF. The CDR3, as DNA: TGTGCCAGCAGTTTATCGAGACAGAGATACTACGAGCAGTACTTC.

The chain has TRBV7-3 and TRBJ2-7, with 10 bases identical to TRBD2. The CDR3 contains 16 residues. Trimming at V came to 2 bases and at J to 1 base, leaving 5 bases not matched to a gene. Germline values: CDR1 SGHTA, CDR2 FQGTGA. Here the CDR3 DNA reads TGTGCCAGCAGCTTAGTACTAGCGGGAAGGTCCTACGAGCAGTACTTC. Encoded protein: CASSLVLAGRSYEQYF.

This rearrangement joins TRBV2 to TRBJ2-3, with 11 bases lining up with TRBD2. The J segment lost 6 bases and the V segment lost 4 bases, leaving 12 bases of the junction unmatched. This CDR3 contains 17 residues. CDR1 is SNHLY and CDR2 is FYNNEI in the germline V gene. The CDR3 nucleotides are TGTGCCAGCAGTGTCCCAACACTAGCGGGAGTCTCGGATACGCAGTATTTT. Translated, it gives CASSVPTLAGVSDTQYF.

The rearrangement joins TRBV27 to TRBJ2-1, with 10 bases aligning to TRBD2. V trimming: 5 bases; J trimming: 5 bases; junction bases outside the gene matches: 9. The CDR3 sequence is 16 residues long. CDR1 is MNHEY and CDR2 is SMNVEV in the germline V gene (reference sequence). The CDR3 sequence: CASSTSSGRINNEQFF. The CDR3 nucleotides are TGTGCCAGCAGTACGTCTAGCGGGAGAATTAACAATGAGCAGTTCTTC.

Worth noting for this clone: Germline and junction disagree at one end, which may indicate a read error. V usage is TRBV18 and J usage is TRBJ2-1; 7 bases match TRBD2. This CDR3 has 16 amino acids. The V gene's germline CDR1 is KGHSH and CDR2 LQKENI. CDR3 protein: CASTPKVPSGENEQFF. The CDR3 DNA reads as TGTGCCAGCACACCGAAGGTCCCTAGCGGTGAAAATGAGCAGTTCTTC.

The rearrangement joins TRBV5-1 to TRBJ2-7; 11 bases fit TRBD1. Germline-derived CDR1 and CDR2 are SGHRS and YFSETQ. J lost 1 base, V lost 2 bases, and 5 bases had no gene match. This CDR3 has 16 residues. CDR3: CASSLGGTGGSYEQYF. CDR3 DNA: TGCGCCAGCAGCTTAGGAGGGACAGGGGGGTCCTACGAGCAGTACTTC.